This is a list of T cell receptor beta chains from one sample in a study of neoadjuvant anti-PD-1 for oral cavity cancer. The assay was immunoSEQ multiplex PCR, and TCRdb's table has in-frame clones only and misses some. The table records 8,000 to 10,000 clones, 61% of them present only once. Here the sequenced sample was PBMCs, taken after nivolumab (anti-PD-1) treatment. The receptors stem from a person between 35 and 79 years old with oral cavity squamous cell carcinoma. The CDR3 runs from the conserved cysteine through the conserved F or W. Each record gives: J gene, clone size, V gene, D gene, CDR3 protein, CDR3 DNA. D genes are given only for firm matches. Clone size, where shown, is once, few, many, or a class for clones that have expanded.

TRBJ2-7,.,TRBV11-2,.,CASSLGTYYEQYF,TGTGCCAGCAGCTTAGGGACATACTACGAGCAGTACTTC
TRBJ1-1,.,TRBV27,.,CASSLRGGQGEAFF,TGTGCCAGCAGCCTTCGAGGGGGGCAAGGCGAAGCTTTCTTT
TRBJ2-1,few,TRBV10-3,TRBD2,CAIGTGLANEQFF,TGTGCCATCGGAACGGGACTAGCCAATGAGCAGTTCTTC
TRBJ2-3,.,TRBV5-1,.,CASSLGERATDTQYF,TGCGCCAGCAGCTTGGGGGAAAGGGCAACAGATACGCAGTATTTT
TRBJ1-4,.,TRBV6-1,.,CANRDTNEKLFF,TGTGCCAACCGGGATACTAATGAAAAACTGTTTTTT
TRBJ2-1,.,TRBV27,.,CASSSGTRNSYNEQFF,TGTGCCAGCAGTTCGGGCACCCGTAACTCCTACAATGAGCAGTTCTTC
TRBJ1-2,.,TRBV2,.,CASTFESYGYTF,TGTGCCAGCACCTTCGAGAGCTATGGCTACACCTTC
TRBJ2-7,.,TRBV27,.,CASRRANLISYEQYF,TGTGCCAGCAGGAGGGCGAATCTGATCTCCTACGAGCAGTACTTC
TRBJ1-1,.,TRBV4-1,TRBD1,CASSQDPQGAQISEAFF,TGCGCCAGCAGCCAAGATCCGCAGGGGGCGCAGATTTCTGAAGCTTTCTTT
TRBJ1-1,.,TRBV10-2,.,CASRAIPMNTEAFF,TGCGCCAGCAGGGCGATTCCCATGAACACTGAAGCTTTCTTT
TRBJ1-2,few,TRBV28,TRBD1,CASSRAAYRGHGGYTF,TGTGCCAGCAGTCGCGCGGCTTACAGGGGGCATGGTGGCTACACCTTC
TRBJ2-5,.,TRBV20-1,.,CSAGAGETQYF,TGCAGTGCCGGGGCGGGGGAGACCCAGTACTTC
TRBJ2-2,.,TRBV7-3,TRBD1,CASSLEDRGRSGELFF,TGTGCCAGCAGCTTAGAGGACAGGGGGCGCAGCGGGGAGCTGTTTTTT
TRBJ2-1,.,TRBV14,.,CASSQDFPVDSRDNEQFF,TGTGCCAGCAGCCAAGATTTCCCGGTCGATAGCAGAGACAATGAGCAGTTCTTC
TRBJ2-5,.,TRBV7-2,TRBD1,CASTLVDRAQETQYF,TGTGCCAGCACTCTAGTAGACAGGGCCCAAGAGACCCAGTACTTC
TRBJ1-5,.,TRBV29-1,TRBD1,CSGTDRGRRGSNQPQHF,TGCAGCGGGACAGACAGGGGGCGAAGGGGGAGCAATCAGCCCCAGCATTTT
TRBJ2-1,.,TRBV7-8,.,CASSLRDGRSYNEQFF,TGTGCCAGCAGCTTACGTGACGGACGTTCCTACAATGAGCAGTTCTTC
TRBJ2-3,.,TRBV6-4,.,CASSDLERLREDTQYF,TGTGCCAGCAGTGACCTAGAGCGGCTACGGGAAGATACGCAGTATTTT
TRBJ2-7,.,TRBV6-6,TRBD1,CASSGKGQGHEQYF,TGTGCCAGCAGCGGAAAAGGACAGGGCCACGAGCAGTACTTC
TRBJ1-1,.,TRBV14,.,CASSPFATEAFF,TGTGCCAGCAGCCCCTTCGCCACTGAAGCTTTCTTT
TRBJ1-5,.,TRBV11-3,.,CASSLARNRNQPQHF,TGTGCCAGCAGCTTAGCACGTAACAGGAATCAGCCCCAGCATTTT
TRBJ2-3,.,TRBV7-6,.,CASSSPQAIQTSTDTQYF,TGTGCCAGCAGCTCCCCCCAGGCGATCCAAACTAGCACAGATACGCAGTATTTT
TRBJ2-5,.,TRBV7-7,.,CASSSTGNRETQYF,TGTGCCAGCAGTTCCACAGGGAATCGAGAGACCCAGTACTTC
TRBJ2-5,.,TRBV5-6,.,CASNLLGGGVETQYF,TGTGCCAGCAACCTACTCGGCGGGGGCGTTGAGACCCAGTACTTC
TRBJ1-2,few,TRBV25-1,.,CASSGSLQGIYGYTF,TGTGCCAGCAGTGGGTCTCTACAGGGAATCTATGGCTACACCTTC
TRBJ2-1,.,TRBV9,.,CASSVRTAYNEQFF,TGTGCCAGCAGCGTGAGGACTGCGTACAATGAGCAGTTCTTC
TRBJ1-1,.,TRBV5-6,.,CASSLVVGVNTEAFF,TGTGCCAGCAGCTTGGTGGTTGGAGTGAACACTGAAGCTTTCTTT
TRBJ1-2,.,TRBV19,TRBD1,CASSPRGDTYYGYTF,TGTGCCAGTAGTCCCAGGGGGGACACCTACTATGGCTACACCTTC
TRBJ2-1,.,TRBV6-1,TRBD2,CASAGTSGSQQFF,TGTGCCAGTGCAGGGACTAGCGGGAGTCAGCAGTTCTTC
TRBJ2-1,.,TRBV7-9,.,CASSFSVGSYNEQFF,TGTGCCAGCAGCTTTAGCGTCGGCTCCTACAATGAGCAGTTCTTC
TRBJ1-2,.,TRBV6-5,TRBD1,CASSDRDSYGYTF,TGTGCCAGCAGTGACCGGGACAGCTATGGCTACACCTTC
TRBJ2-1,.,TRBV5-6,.,CASSRTGIVFF,TGTGCCAGCAGCCGTACCGGGATCGTGTTCTTC
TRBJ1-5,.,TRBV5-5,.,CASSLSPGANQPQHF,TGTGCCAGCAGCTTGAGTCCGGGGGCCAATCAGCCCCAGCATTTT
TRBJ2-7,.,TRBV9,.,CASSQGHGGEQYF,TGTGCCAGCAGCCAGGGACACGGAGGCGAGCAGTACTTC
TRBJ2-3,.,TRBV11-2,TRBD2,CASSPRGAGGLIGDTQYF,TGTGCCAGCAGCCCTCGGGGAGCGGGGGGGCTAATAGGAGATACGCAGTATTTT
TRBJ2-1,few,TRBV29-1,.,CSGVPWQGGNEQFF,TGCAGCGGTGTACCGTGGCAGGGGGGGAATGAGCAGTTCTTC
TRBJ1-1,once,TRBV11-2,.,CASSDRGLKEAFF,TGTGCCAGCAGCGACCGGGGGCTAAAGGAAGCTTTCTTT
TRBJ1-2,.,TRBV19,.,CASDNTGVRGGYTF,TGTGCCAGCGATAACACTGGGGTACGAGGAGGCTACACCTTC
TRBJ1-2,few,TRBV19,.,CASSIDPAGLYYGYTF,TGTGCCAGTAGTATAGACCCGGCAGGCCTCTACTATGGCTACACCTTC
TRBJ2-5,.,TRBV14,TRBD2,CASKGLAGQETQYF,TGTGCCAGCAAGGGACTAGCGGGACAAGAGACCCAGTACTTC
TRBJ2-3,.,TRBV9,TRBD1,CASSLGQGTDTQYF,TGTGCCAGCAGCCTGGGACAGGGAACAGATACGCAGTATTTT
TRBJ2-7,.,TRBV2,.,CASRETYEQYF,TGTGCCAGCAGGGAAACCTACGAGCAGTACTTC
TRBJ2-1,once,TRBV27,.,CASSLTVAPYNEQFF,TGTGCCAGCAGTTTAACAGTAGCACCTTACAATGAGCAGTTCTTC
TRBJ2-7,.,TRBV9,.,CASSVEADTTYEQYF,TGTGCCAGCAGCGTAGAAGCGGATACTACCTACGAGCAGTACTTC